These 24 T cell receptor beta chains came from one sample sequenced in a study of T cell repertoires in ileal Crohn's disease. The repertoire was sequenced with immunoSEQ multiplex PCR; TCRdb's copy has only in-frame clones and lacks some. Here the sample spans 5,500 to 6,500 clones, 70% to 80% being singletons. Sequencing used ileal tissue. These receptors came from an adult with Crohn's disease.

CDR3 sequence: CSVALAGNYEQYF. The DNA of the CDR3 is TGCAGCGTTGCACTAGCGGGTAACTACGAGCAGTACTTC. The J gene is TRBJ2-7, the V gene TRBV29-1; TRBD2 matches 9 bases. Germline values: CDR1 SQVTM, CDR2 ANQGSEA. This CDR3 is built from 13 residues. Losses at the gene ends were 4 bases for V and 3 bases for J; bases not matched to a gene: 4.

This chain uses TRBV5-4 with TRBJ1-1; 9 nucleotides line up with TRBD1. V gave up 3 bases and J gave up 1 base; unmatched junction bases: 4. The CDR3 has 15 residues. In germline, CDR1 is SGHNT, CDR2 YYREEE (reference sequence). CDR3 DNA: TGTGCCAGCAGCTCGCCGGGACAGGGGAACACTGAAGCTTTCTTT. Amino acid sequence: CASSSPGQGNTEAFF.

To note about this clone: Other DNA sequences from this sample encode an identical CDR3 as well. The chain has TRBV6-1 and TRBJ2-3; 11 positions match TRBD2. The length of the CDR3 is 15 residues. CDR1 is MNHNS and CDR2 is SASEGT in the germline V gene. The V and J ends lost 2 bases and 4 bases, in that order; junction bases with no gene match: 2. The CDR3: CASSELAGGPDTQYF. Written as DNA, the CDR3 is TGTGCCAGCAGTGAACTAGCGGGAGGCCCAGATACGCAGTATTTT.

This clone was detected only once. The chain links TRBV5-1 to TRBJ2-7; a possible D gene is TRBD2 (5 bases). The CDR3 has 15 residues. The germline CDR1 and CDR2 sequences are SGHRS and YFSETQ. The ends were cut back, 0 bases at V and 5 bases at J, with 15 bases in the middle. The DNA of the CDR3 is TGCGCCAGCAGCTTGGACGGGGTAAGGGCAGACGAGCAGTACTTC. Encoded protein: CASSLDGVRADEQYF. The full variable domain, its missing parts supplied by reference TRBV5-1 and TRBJ2-7, is KAGVTQTPRYLIKTRGQQVTLSCSPISGHRSVSWYQQTPGQGLQFLFEYFSETQRNKGNFPGRFSGRQFSNSRSEMNVSTLELGDSALYLCASSLDGVRADEQYFGPGTRLTVT.

The CDR3 coding sequence is TGTGCCAGCAGCTCCTTTAGCGGGAGCTCCTACGAGCAGTACTTC. Its protein is CASSSFSGSSYEQYF. This chain links TRBV7-8 with TRBJ2-7, with TRBD2 identical over 9 bases. The junction had 4 bases not matched to a gene; V was cut back by 4 bases and J by 0 bases. Germline V gives CDR1 SGHVS, CDR2 FQNEAQ. The CDR3 sequence is 15 residues long.

This clone was recorded only once. The chain carries TRBV30 and TRBJ1-1; 10 positions match TRBD1. V gave up 3 bases and J gave up 7 bases; unmatched junction bases: 5. Germline CDR1 GTSNPN, CDR2 SVGIG (reference sequence). The CDR3 sequence is 13 residues long. CDR3 region: CAWSGQGGLEAFF. Here the CDR3 DNA reads TGTGCCTGGAGCGGACAGGGGGGACTTGAAGCTTTCTTT.

The chain carries TRBV28 and TRBJ2-3; 8 nucleotides agree with TRBD2. Germline V gives CDR1 MDHEN, CDR2 SYDVKM. This CDR3 contains 14 residues. J lost 4 bases, V lost 3 bases, and 3 bases had no gene match. The CDR3 spells CASSLGGGSDTQYF. Written as DNA, the CDR3 is TGTGCCAGCAGTTTGGGCGGGGGGTCAGATACGCAGTATTTT. Variable domain in full (rest from reference TRBV28 and TRBJ2-3): DVKVTQSSRYLVKRTGEKVFLECVQDMDHENMFWYRQDPGLGLRLIYFSYDVKMKEKGDIPEGYSVSREKKERFSLILESASTNQTSMYLCASSLGGGSDTQYFGPGTRLTVL.

The table lists this clone with a count of one. The junction does not match germline at one end; this may be a read error. This rearrangement joins TRBV5-8 to TRBJ1-4; D not resolved. The germline gives CDR1 SGHTS, CDR2 YDEGEE. This CDR3 region has 13 residues. CDR3 sequence: CASSLVLSGTSIF. The CDR3 DNA is TGTGCCAGCAGCTTGGTTTTATCGGGAACGTCGATTTTT.

The chain is built from TRBV19 and TRBJ2-7, with a tentative D call TRBD1 (8 bases). CDR1 and CDR2 (germline): LNHDA, SQIVND (reference sequence). This CDR3 region has 16 residues. V was cut by 4 bases and J by 7 bases, with 23 bases left in between. In DNA, the CDR3 is TGTGCCAGTAGTACTAGCGGACAGGGTGCTATGGGAGAGCAGTACTTC. It translates to CASSTSGQGAMGEQYF.

The V gene is TRBV7-6, the J gene TRBJ1-3; the match to TRBD1 covers 9 bases. The CDR3 has 15 amino acids. J was trimmed by 4 bases and V by 4 bases; bases with no gene match: 5. In germline, CDR1 is SGHVS, CDR2 FNYEAQ. CDR3 DNA sequence: TGTGCCAGCAGCTCTGGGACAGGGAGGGGAAACACCATATATTTT. Protein: CASSSGTGRGNTIYF.

CDR3 coding DNA: TGCGCCAGCAGCCAAGATTCCATCACTGAAGCTTTCTTT. It is translated as CASSQDSITEAFF. The rearrangement links TRBV4-3 to TRBJ1-1; D is undetermined. The V gene's germline CDR1 is LGHNA and CDR2 YSLEER. The germline V and J ends were trimmed by 0 bases and 4 bases, with 6 bases remaining between them. The CDR3 contains 13 residues.

The chain is built from TRBV7-9 and TRBJ2-7; TRBD2 matches at 8 bases. From germline, CDR1 is SEHNR and CDR2 FQNEAQ (reference sequence). This CDR3 contains 16 residues. V was clipped by 4 bases and J by 3 bases; unmatched bases: 11. CDR3 bases: TGTGCCAGCAGCTCCGCCGCGGGAGGAAAGTTCTACGAGCAGTACTTC. Its translation: CASSSAAGGKFYEQYF.

This rearrangement joins TRBV5-6 to TRBJ2-2; TRBD1 might be the D (5 bases). From germline, CDR1 is SGHDT and CDR2 YYEEEE. Trimming removed 4 bases from V and 4 bases from J, with 17 bases in between. The CDR3 runs to 16 residues. CDR3 residues: CASSPWAGSTTGELFF. CDR3 nucleotides: TGTGCCAGCAGCCCATGGGCAGGGTCCACCACCGGGGAGCTGTTTTTT.

The V gene is TRBV19, the J gene TRBJ2-5; perhaps TRBD1 as D (6 bases). Germline CDR1 is LNHDA and CDR2 is SQIVND (reference sequence). Deletions cut 4 bases from V and 5 bases from J, with 11 bases between. The length of the CDR3 is 13 residues. The CDR3 DNA follows: TGTGCCAGTAGTAGGGGGCGGCGGGAGACCCAGTACTTC. This codes for CASSRGRRETQYF.

This clone has just one count. The genes are TRBV5-6 and TRBJ2-2; D remains unclear. The CDR3 covers 13 residues. The germline V gene has CDR1 SGHDT and CDR2 YYEEEE. V lost 3 bases to trimming and J lost 4 bases, with 7 bases between them. CDR3 DNA sequence: TGTGCCAGCAGCTGGAGTGTCACCGGGGAGCTGTTTTTT. Translation gives CASSWSVTGELFF.

The chain combines TRBV28 with TRBJ1-5; TRBD1 matches 11 bases. With 6 bases clipped from V and 3 bases from J, the junction kept 7 bases outside the gene matches. Germline CDR1 reads MDHEN; CDR2 reads SYDVKM. The CDR3 has 16 amino acids. CDR3 coding DNA: TGTGCCAGCAGCGCGGACAGGGGGCGCCCCAATCAGCCCCAGCATTTT. It codes for CASSADRGRPNQPQHF.

This rearrangement joins TRBV7-2 to TRBJ2-3; 12 bases agree with TRBD2. This CDR3 comprises 16 residues. Germline CDR1 is SGHTA and CDR2 is FQGNSA. After removal of 5 bases from V and 3 bases from J, the junction contained 6 bases not matched to a gene. The CDR3 DNA reads as TGTGCCAGCAGCACGCGGACTAGCGGGGCGACAGATACGCAGTATTTT. As protein: CASSTRTSGATDTQYF.

The rearrangement joins TRBV5-6 to TRBJ1-2; 7 positions match TRBD1. Per the germline V gene, CDR1 is SGHDT and CDR2 is YYEEEE. This CDR3 has 16 residues. The ends lost 2 bases at V and 0 bases at J; junction bases unmatched: 7. CDR3 sequence reads: CASSFGTVLTNYGYTF. The CDR3 bases are TGTGCCAGCAGCTTCGGGACAGTCTTAACTAACTATGGCTACACCTTC.

The chain uses TRBV28 and TRBJ2-4, with 11 bases aligning to TRBD2. The V segment lost 5 bases and the J segment 0 bases; nucleotides outside the gene matches: 6. This CDR3 has 17 residues. Germline values: CDR1 MDHEN, CDR2 SYDVKM. CDR3 in amino acids: CASSPRLAGLAKNIQYF. CDR3 sequence (DNA): TGTGCCAGCAGTCCGCGACTAGCGGGGTTAGCCAAAAACATTCAGTACTTC.

The V and J genes are TRBV27 and TRBJ1-5, with 10 bases matching TRBD1. CDR1 is MNHEY and CDR2 is SMNVEV in the germline V gene (reference sequence). The CDR3 runs to 19 residues. J lost 0 bases, V lost 5 bases, and 13 bases had no gene match. CDR3 amino acids: CASSLPDRGRVYSNQPQHF. CDR3 DNA: TGTGCCAGCAGTCTTCCCGACAGGGGGCGAGTCTATAGCAATCAGCCCCAGCATTTT.

The J gene is TRBJ2-3, the V gene TRBV18; tentatively, D is TRBD2 (7 bases). Between the trimmed V and J ends, which lost 3 bases and 2 bases, there was a span of 12 bases. The CDR3 has 15 amino acids. Germline V lookup: CDR1 KGHSH, CDR2 LQKENI. In DNA, the CDR3 is TGTGCCAGCTCACCGAGGGGGGGCTACACAGATACGCAGTATTTT. The encoded protein is CASSPRGGYTDTQYF.

Here the CDR3 reads CASRRPRQGARTDTQYF. The CDR3 DNA reads TGTGCCAGCAGACGCCCAAGACAGGGGGCCCGCACAGATACGCAGTATTTT. The chain uses TRBV28 and TRBJ2-3; TRBD1 aligns across 10 bases. The V gene's germline CDR1 is MDHEN and CDR2 SYDVKM. V gave up 6 bases and J gave up 1 base; unmatched junction bases: 10. CDR3 length: 17 residues.

The gene calls are TRBV4-3 and TRBJ2-5; D remains ambiguous. This CDR3 comprises 13 residues. Per the germline V gene, CDR1 is LGHNA and CDR2 is YSLEER. Trimming left V 5 bases short and J 4 bases short, with 11 bases between. The CDR3 DNA reads TGCGCCAGCAGCTCGGAGCTGGGAGAGACCCAGTACTTC. This codes for CASSSELGETQYF.

This rearrangement joins TRBV20-1 to TRBJ1-2; D is uncertain. This CDR3 has 11 residues. Germline V gene sequence: CDR1 DFQATT, CDR2 SNEGSKA (reference sequence). V dropped 3 bases and J dropped 6 bases, with 8 bases sitting between them. The CDR3 nucleotides read TGCAGTGCTAGGGGCATAGATGGCTACACCTTC. It specifies CSARGIDGYTF.